This TCR beta chain comes out of a study of OX40 agonist ivuxolimab in advanced cancers. Across the study: People in dose escalation had one of these cancers: hepatocellular carcinoma, melanoma, renal cell or head and neck cancer. Among those treated, three patients had partial responses, one with hepatocellular carcinoma and two with cutaneous melanoma.

The germline gives CDR1 MNHEY, CDR2 SVGAGI. This CDR3 contains 11 residues. Trimming shortened V by 7 bases and J by 7 bases, and 10 bases separated the two germline ends. TCRdb's table, derived via immunoSEQ multiplex PCR, lists solely in-frame clones and lacks some. This table holds over 25,000 clones, about 73% found once. This sequence joins TRBV6-5 and TRBJ1-2, with no clear D. The sequenced sample was CD4+ or CD8+ T cells sorted from blood, obtained in a trial of the OX40 agonist ivuxolimab. The sequence was obtained from an adult with an advanced solid tumor such as melanoma, head and neck, liver or kidney cancer. DNA of the CDR3: TGTGCCAGCACCCAAGGATCTGGCTACACCTTC. The encoded protein is CASTQGSGYTF.